This T cell receptor (beta chain) appears in the sequencing data of a study of cytomegalovirus exposure and HLA in healthy donors. Study-level points and caveats: Analysis was performed later, and it showed HLA-associated TCR beta chains to be more clonally expanded than equally common others. Earlier results showed most TCR beta V segments being productive about 87% or about 30% of the time.

The primer mix had 60 Vbeta and 13 Jbeta primers. Assay: immunoSEQ multiplex PCR; the TCRdb copy retains only in-frame clones and omits some. The sample includes some 87,000 clones, around 76% seen only once; the top ten take 5.5% to 7.5%. Comment on this clone: Its antigen remains unidentified.

This TCR came from a man aged 18 to 30 in good health and CMV-seropositive. Specimen: PBMCs.

The CDR3 here is CASSSGSPYEQYF. The CDR3 bases are TGTGCCAGCAGTTCCGGTTCACCCTACGAGCAGTACTTC. This chain joins TRBV28 and TRBJ2-7; no definite D call. V shed 4 bases and J shed 2 bases, with 9 bases lying between them. Germline CDR1 and CDR2: MDHEN and SYDVKM. The CDR3 covers 13 residues. Filled out from reference TRBV28 and TRBJ2-7, the complete variable domain reads DVKVTQSSRYLVKRTGEKVFLECVQDMDHENMFWYRQDPGLGLRLIYFSYDVKMKEKGDIPEGYSVSREKKERFSLILESASTNQTSMYLCASSSGSPYEQYFGPGTRLTVT.